This TCR beta chain was identified in a study of cytomegalovirus exposure and HLA in healthy donors. The V end was cut by 6 bases, the J end by 1 base, with 12 bases between. Germline V gene lookup returns CDR1 MNHEY and CDR2 SMNVEV (reference sequence). The CDR3 has 14 amino acids. The donors gave bone marrow, and they were healthy. Researchers ran the PCR with 60 Vbeta and 13 Jbeta primers. Clones were read by immunoSEQ multiplex PCR, and TCRdb kept only the in-frame ones, dropping some. This table has 150,000 to 200,000 clones, around four fifths appearing once. The material sequenced was PBMCs. The gene calls are TRBV27 and TRBJ1-1; D is ambiguous. The TCR sequence derives from a man aged 18 to 35 in good health and CMV-seropositive. The CDR3 DNA reads as TGTGCCAGCAGCCTGGGTCCGGGGAACACTGAAGCTTTCTTT. This codes for CASSLGPGNTEAFF.